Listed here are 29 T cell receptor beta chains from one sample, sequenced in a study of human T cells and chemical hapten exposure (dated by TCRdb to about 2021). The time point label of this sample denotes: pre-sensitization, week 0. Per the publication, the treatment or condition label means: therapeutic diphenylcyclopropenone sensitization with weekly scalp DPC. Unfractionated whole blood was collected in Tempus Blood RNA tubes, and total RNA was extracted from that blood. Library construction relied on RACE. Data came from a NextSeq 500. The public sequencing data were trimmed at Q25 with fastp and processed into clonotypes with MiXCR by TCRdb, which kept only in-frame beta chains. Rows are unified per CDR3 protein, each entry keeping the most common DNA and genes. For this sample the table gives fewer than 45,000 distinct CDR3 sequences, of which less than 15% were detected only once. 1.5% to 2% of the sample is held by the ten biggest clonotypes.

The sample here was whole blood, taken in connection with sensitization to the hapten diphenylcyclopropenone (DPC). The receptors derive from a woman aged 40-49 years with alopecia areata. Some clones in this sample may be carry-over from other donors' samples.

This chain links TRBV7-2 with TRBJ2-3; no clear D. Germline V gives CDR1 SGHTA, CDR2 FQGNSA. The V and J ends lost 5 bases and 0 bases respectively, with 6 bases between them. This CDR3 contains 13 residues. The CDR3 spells CASSPSSTDTQYF. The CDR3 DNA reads TGTGCCAGCAGCCCCTCGAGCACAGATACGCAGTATTTT.

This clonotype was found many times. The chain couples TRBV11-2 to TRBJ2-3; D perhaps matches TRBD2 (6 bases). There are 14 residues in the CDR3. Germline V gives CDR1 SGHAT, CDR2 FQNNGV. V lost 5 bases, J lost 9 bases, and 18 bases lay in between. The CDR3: CASSRQTGGGTQYF. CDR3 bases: TGTGCCAGCAGCCGGCAAACTGGGGGAGGCACGCAGTATTTT. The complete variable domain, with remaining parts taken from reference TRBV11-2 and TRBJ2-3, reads EAGVAQSPRYKIIEKRQSVAFWCNPISGHATLYWYQQILGQGPKLLIQFQNNGVVDDSQLPKDRFSAERLKGVDSTLKIQPAKLEDSAVYLCASSRQTGGGTQYFGPGTRLTVL.

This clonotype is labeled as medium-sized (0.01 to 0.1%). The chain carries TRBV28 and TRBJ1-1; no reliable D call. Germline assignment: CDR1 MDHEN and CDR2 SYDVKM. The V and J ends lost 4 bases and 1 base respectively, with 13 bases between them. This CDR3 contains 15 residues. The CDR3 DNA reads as TGTGCCAGCAGTTCTAAACTGGATGCGAACACTGAAGCTTTCTTT. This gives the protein CASSSKLDANTEAFF.

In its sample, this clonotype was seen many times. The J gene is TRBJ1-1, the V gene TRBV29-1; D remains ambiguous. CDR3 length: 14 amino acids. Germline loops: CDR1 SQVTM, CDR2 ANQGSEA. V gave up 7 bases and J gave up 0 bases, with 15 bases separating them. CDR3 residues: CSAGWTVLNTEAFF. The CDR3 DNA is TGCAGCGCGGGATGGACGGTTTTGAACACTGAAGCTTTCTTT.

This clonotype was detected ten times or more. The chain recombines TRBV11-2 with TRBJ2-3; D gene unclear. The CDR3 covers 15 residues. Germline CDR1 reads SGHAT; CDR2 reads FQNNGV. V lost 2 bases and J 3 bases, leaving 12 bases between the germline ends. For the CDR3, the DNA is TGTGCCAGCAGCTTACACCAGGTCGGGACAGATACGCAGTATTTT. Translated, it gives CASSLHQVGTDTQYF.

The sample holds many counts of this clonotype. CDR3 amino acids: CASSVRGSGEQFF. The CDR3 DNA reads TGTGCCAGCAGTGTTAGGGGGTCTGGTGAGCAGTTCTTC. The chain recombines TRBV9 with TRBJ2-1, with TRBD1 as a possible D gene (6 bases). This CDR3 region has 13 residues. V lost 5 bases, J lost 9 bases, and 15 bases lay in between. Germline CDR1 is SGDLS and CDR2 is YYNGEE.

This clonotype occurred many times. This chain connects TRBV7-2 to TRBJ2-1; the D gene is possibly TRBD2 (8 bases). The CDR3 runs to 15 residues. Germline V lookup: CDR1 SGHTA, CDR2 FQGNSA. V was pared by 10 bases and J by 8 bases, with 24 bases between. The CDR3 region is CANRGAGAEWDEQFF. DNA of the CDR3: TGTGCCAACAGGGGAGCGGGGGCGGAATGGGATGAGCAGTTCTTC.

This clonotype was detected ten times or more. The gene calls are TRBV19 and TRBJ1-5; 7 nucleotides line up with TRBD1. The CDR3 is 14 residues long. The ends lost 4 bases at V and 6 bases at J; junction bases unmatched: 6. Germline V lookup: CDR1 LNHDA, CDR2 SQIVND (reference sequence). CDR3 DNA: TGTGCCAGTAGTAGGAGACAGGGTATTCAGCCCCAGCATTTT. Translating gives CASSRRQGIQPQHF.

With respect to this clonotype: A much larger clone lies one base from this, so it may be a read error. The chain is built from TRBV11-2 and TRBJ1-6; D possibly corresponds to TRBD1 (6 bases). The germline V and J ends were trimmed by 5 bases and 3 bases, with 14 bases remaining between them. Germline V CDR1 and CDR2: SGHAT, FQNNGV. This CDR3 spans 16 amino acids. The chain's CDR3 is CASSIQDSLYNSPLHF. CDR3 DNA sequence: TGTGCCAGCAGCATCCAGGACAGTCTCTATAATTCACCCCTCCACTTT.

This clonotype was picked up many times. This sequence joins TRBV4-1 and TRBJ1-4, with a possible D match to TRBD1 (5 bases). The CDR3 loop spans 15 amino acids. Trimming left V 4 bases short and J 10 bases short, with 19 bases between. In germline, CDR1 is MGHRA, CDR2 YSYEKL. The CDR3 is CASSLGGTKGGKLFF. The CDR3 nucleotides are TGCGCCAGCAGCCTAGGAGGGACCAAAGGAGGAAAACTGTTTTTT.

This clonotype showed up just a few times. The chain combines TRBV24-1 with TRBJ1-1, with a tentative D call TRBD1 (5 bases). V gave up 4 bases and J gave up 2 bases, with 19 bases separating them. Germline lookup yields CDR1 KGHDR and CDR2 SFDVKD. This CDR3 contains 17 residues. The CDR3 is CATSEPTGAGKNTEAFF. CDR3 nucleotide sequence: TGTGCCACCAGTGAACCCACAGGAGCGGGGAAAAACACTGAAGCTTTCTTT.

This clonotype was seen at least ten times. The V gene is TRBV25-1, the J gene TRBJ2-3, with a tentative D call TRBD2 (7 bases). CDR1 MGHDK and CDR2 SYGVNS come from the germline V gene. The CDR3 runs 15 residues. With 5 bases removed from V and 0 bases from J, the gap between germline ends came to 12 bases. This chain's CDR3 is CASSLRGASTDTQYF. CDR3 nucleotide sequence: TGTGCCAGCAGTCTACGGGGGGCGAGCACAGATACGCAGTATTTT. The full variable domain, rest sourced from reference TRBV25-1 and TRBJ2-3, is EADIYQTPRYLVIGTGKKITLECSQTMGHDKMYWYQQDPGMELHLIHYSYGVNSTEKGDLSSESTVSRIRTEHFPLTLESARPSHTSQYLCASSLRGASTDTQYFGPGTRLTVL.

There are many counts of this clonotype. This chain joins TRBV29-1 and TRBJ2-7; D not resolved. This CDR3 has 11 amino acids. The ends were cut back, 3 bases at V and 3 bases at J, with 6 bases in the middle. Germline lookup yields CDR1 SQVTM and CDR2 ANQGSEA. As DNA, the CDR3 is TGCAGCGTTGAGAGGATCTACGAGCAGTACTTC. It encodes CSVERIYEQYF.

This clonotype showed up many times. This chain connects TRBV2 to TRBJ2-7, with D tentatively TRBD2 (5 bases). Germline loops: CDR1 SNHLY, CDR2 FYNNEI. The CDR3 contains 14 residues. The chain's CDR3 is CASVLRESSYEQYF. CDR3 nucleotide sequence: TGTGCTAGCGTTTTGAGGGAAAGCTCCTACGAGCAGTACTTC.

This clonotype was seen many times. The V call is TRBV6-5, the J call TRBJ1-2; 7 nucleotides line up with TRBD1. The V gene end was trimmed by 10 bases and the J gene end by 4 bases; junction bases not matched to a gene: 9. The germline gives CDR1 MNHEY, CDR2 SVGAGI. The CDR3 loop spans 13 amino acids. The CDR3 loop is CATLKGGFYGYTF. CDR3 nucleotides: TGTGCCACCTTAAAAGGGGGCTTCTATGGCTACACCTTC.

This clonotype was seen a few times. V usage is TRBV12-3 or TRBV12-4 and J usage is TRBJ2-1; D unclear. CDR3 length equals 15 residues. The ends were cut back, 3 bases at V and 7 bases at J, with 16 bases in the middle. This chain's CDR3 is CASSFGWTARNEQFF. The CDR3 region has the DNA TGTGCCAGCAGTTTCGGTTGGACGGCCAGGAATGAGCAGTTCTTC.

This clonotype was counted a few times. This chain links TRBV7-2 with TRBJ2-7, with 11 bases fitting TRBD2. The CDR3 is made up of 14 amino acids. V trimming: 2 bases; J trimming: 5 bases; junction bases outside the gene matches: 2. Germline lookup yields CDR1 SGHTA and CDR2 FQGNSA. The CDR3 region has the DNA TGTGCCAGCAGCTTAACTAGCGGGAGTCACGAGCAGTACTTC. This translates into CASSLTSGSHEQYF.

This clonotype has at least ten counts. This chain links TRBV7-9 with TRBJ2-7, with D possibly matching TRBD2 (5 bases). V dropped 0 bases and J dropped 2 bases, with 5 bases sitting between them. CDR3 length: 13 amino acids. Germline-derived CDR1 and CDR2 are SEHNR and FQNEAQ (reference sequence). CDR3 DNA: TGTGCCAGCAGCTTAGCCGGGGCCTACGAGCAGTACTTC. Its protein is CASSLAGAYEQYF. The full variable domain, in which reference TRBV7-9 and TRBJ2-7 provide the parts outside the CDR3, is DTGVSQNPRHKITKRGQNVTFRCDPISEHNRLYWYRQTLGQGPEFLTYFQNEAQLEKSRLLSDRFSAERPKGSFSTLEIQRTEQGDSAMYLCASSLAGAYEQYFGPGTRLTVT.

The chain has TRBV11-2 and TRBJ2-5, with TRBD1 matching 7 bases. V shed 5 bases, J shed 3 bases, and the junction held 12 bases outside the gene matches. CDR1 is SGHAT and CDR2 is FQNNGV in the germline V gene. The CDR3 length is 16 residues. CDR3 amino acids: CASSRSSTGNEETQYF. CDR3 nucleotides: TGTGCCAGCAGCCGATCCTCGACAGGGAATGAAGAGACCCAGTACTTC.

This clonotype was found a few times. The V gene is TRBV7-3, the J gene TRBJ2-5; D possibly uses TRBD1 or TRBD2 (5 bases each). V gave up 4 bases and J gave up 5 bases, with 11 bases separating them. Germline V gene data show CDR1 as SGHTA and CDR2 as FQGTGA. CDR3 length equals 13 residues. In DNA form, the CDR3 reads TGTGCCAGCAGCTGGGGGTTAGGGGAGACCCAGTACTTC. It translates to CASSWGLGETQYF.

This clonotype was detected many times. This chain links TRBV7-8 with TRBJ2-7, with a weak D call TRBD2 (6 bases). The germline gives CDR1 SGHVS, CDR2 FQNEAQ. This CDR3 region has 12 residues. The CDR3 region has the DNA TGTGCTACGAGCCAGGACTATTACGAGCAGTACTTC. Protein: CATSQDYYEQYF.

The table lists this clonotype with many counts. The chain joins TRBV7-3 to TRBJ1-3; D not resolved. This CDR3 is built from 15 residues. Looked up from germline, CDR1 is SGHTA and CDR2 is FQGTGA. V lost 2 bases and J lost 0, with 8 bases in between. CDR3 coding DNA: TGTGCCAGCAGCTTAGAAGGTATCTCTGGAAACACCATATATTTT. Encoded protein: CASSLEGISGNTIYF.

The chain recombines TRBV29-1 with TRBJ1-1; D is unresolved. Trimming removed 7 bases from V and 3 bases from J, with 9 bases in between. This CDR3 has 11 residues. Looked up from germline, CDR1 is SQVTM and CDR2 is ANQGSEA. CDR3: CSAQIYTEAFF. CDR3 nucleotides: TGCAGCGCACAGATTTACACTGAAGCTTTCTTT.

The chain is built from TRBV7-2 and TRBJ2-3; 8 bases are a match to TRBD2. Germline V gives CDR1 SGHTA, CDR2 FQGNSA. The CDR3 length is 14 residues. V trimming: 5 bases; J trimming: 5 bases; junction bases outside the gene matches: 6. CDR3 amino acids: CASSRGTRLDTQYF. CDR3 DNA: TGTGCCAGCAGCCGAGGGACTAGATTAGATACGCAGTATTTT. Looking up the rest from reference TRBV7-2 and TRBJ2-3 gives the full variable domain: GAGVSQSPSNKVTEKGKDVELRCDPISGHTALYWYRQSLGQGLEFLIYFQGNSAPDKSGLPSDRFSAERTGGSVSTLTIQRTQQEDSAVYLCASSRGTRLDTQYFGPGTRLTVL.

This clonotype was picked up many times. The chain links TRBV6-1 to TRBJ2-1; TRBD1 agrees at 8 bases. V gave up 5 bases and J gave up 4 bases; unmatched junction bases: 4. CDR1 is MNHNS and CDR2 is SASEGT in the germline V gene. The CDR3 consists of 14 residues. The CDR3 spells CASSLDREYNEQFF. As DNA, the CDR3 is TGTGCCAGCAGTTTGGACAGGGAATACAATGAGCAGTTCTTC.

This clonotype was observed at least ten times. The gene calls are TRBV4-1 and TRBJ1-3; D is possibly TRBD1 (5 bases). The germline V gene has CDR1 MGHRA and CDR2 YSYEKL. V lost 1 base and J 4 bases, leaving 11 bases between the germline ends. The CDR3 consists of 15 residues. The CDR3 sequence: CASSQVGAGGNTIYF. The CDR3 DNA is TGCGCCAGCAGCCAAGTCGGAGCAGGGGGAAACACCATATATTTT.

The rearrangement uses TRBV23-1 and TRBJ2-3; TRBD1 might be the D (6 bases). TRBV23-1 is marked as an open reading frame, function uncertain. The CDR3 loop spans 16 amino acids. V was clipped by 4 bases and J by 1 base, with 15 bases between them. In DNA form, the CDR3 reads TGCGCCAGCAGTCGTCCAGACAGGCTATGCACAGATACGCAGTATTTT. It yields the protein CASSRPDRLCTDTQYF.

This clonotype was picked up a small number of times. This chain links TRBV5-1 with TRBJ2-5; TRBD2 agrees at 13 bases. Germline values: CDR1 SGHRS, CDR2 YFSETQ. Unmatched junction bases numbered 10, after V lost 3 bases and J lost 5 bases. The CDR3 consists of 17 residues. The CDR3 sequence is CASSSGLAGVPRETQYF. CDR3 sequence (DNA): TGCGCCAGCAGCTCCGGACTAGCGGGGGTCCCTCGTGAGACCCAGTACTTC.

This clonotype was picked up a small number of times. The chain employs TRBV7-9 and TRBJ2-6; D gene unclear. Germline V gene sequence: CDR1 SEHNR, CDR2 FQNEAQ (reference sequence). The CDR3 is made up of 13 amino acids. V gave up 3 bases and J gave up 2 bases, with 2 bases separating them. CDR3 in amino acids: CASSLPGANVLTF. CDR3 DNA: TGTGCCAGCAGCTTGCCTGGGGCCAACGTCCTGACTTTC.